The sequence of this TCR beta chain was determined in a study of blood T cells in healthy people across ages. Through a sample-barcoded 5' primer and a J-beta primer mix, a second PCR was run for roughly 7 to 12 cycles. One entry per CDR3 protein results from TCRdb running MiXCR on the 5' RACE reads. This table holds 590,000 or so distinct CDR3 sequences, around 31% found once. With 5 bases removed from V and 5 bases from J, the gap between germline ends came to 10 bases. The CDR3 sequence is 13 residues long. Germline values: CDR1 DFQATT, CDR2 SNEGSKA (reference sequence). As to this clonotype: Just one base apart from a much larger clone, this may be a read error. The conserved final phenylalanine or tryptophan is absent from the CDR3, which likely points to a read error.

Sequenced input: blood. The sequence was obtained from a woman of 80 years or more in good health. The chain uses TRBV20-1 and TRBJ1-6, with unresolved D. The CDR3 loop reads CSARTDDNSPLHC. The CDR3 DNA reads as TGCAGTGCTCGAACGGACGATAATTCACCCCTCCACTGT.